This entry lists 24 T cell receptor beta chains sequenced from one sample in a study of CD8+CD57+ T cells in acquired aplastic anemia. The study profiled TCR beta VDJ and CDR3 using genomic DNA as template. From the reads, TCRdb called clonotypes with MiXCR, one entry per CDR3 protein. The sample shows about 190,000 distinct CDR3 sequences, roughly half of them seen only once. Sequencing was performed on sorted CD4+, CD8+, or CD8+CD57+ T cells (not recorded which) from PBMCs. The source is a human donor in good health, serving as a control.

The chain joins TRBV19 to TRBJ1-1, with no clear D. Germline V gene lookup returns CDR1 LNHDA and CDR2 SQIVND (reference sequence). This CDR3 is built from 14 residues. With 7 bases removed from V and 0 bases from J, the gap between germline ends came to 12 bases. This chain's CDR3 is CASTGDVLNTEAFF. The CDR3 bases are TGTGCCAGTACGGGCGACGTACTGAACACTGAAGCTTTCTTT.

In this sample, this clonotype turned up many times. V usage is TRBV5-1 and J usage is TRBJ1-4, with TRBD1 matching 7 bases. Germline CDR1 reads SGHRS; CDR2 reads YFSETQ. V lost 5 bases to trimming and J lost 4 bases; unmatched junction nucleotides: 5. This CDR3 has 14 residues. CDR3 nucleotide sequence: TGCGCCAGCAGGGGACAGCCAGATAATGAAAAACTGTTTTTT. This codes for CASRGQPDNEKLFF.

J is TRBJ1-6 and V is TRBV13; 8 bases agree with TRBD1. Germline V gene data show CDR1 as PRHDT and CDR2 as FYEKMQ (reference sequence). The ends lost 5 bases at V and 11 bases at J; junction bases unmatched: 8. The CDR3 is 14 amino acids. The CDR3 spells CASSADRVGAPLHF. The CDR3 DNA reads TGTGCCAGCAGCGCGGACAGGGTCGGGGCACCCCTCCACTTT.

The chain has TRBV15 and TRBJ1-5; D might be TRBD1 (6 bases). Germline V gives CDR1 LNHNV, CDR2 YYDKDF (reference sequence). There are 14 residues in the CDR3. Trimming stripped 5 bases from V and 2 bases from J, with 10 bases between. This CDR3 is CATSRTGRNQPQHF. As DNA, the CDR3 is TGTGCCACCAGCCGAACAGGGCGCAATCAGCCCCAGCATTTT.

The V gene is TRBV14, the J gene TRBJ1-6, with a tentative D call TRBD1 (5 bases). CDR1 and CDR2 (germline): SGHDN, FVKESK. CDR3 size: 16 residues. Trimming left V 2 bases short and J 3 bases short, with 11 bases between. DNA for the CDR3: TGTGCCAGCAGCCAATTTGAAGGGGACTATAATTCACCCCTCCACTTT. It translates to CASSQFEGDYNSPLHF.

Only one count was recorded for this clonotype. The conserved final phenylalanine or tryptophan is absent from the CDR3, which likely points to a read error. The DNA is left out, because the CDR3 cannot be placed on it with certainty; the CDR3 is given as TCRdb lists it. The chain employs TRBV7-9 and TRBJ1-6; the table's D call, TRBD1, has no DNA check behind it. The CDR3 region is 10 residues in length, termini included. Germline loops: CDR1 SEHNR, CDR2 FQNEAQ (reference sequence). CDR3 protein: CASSLRGAHS.

The rearrangement links TRBV6-5 to TRBJ1-3; D is perhaps TRBD1 (6 bases). The CDR3 extends over 16 amino acids. Looked up from germline, CDR1 is MNHEY and CDR2 is SVGAGI. V was clipped by 6 bases and J by 4 bases, with 19 bases between them. This chain's CDR3 is CASRERRGVRGNTIYF. The CDR3 DNA is TGTGCCAGCAGAGAGCGCAGGGGAGTGAGAGGAAACACCATATATTTT.

This clonotype came up a few times. This chain uses TRBV7-2 with TRBJ1-6; no clear D. Germline lookup yields CDR1 SGHTA and CDR2 FQGNSA. The CDR3 spans 14 residues. V lost 5 bases, J lost 8 bases, and 13 bases lay in between. The CDR3, as DNA: TGTGCCAGCAGCAAACACACCGAGGATTCACCCCTCCACTTT. This sequence encodes CASSKHTEDSPLHF.

This clonotype was counted at least ten times. This sequence joins TRBV5-1 and TRBJ2-1; D is unresolved. This CDR3 has 13 amino acids. Trimming shortened V by 0 bases and J by 12 bases, and 13 bases separated the two germline ends. The V gene's germline CDR1 is SGHRS and CDR2 YFSETQ. The CDR3: CASSLESPDGQFF. The CDR3 nucleotides read TGCGCCAGCAGCTTGGAATCACCCGACGGGCAGTTCTTC.

The genes are TRBV6-9 and TRBJ2-7, with 7 positions matching TRBD1. J was trimmed by 5 bases and V by 6 bases; bases with no gene match: 4. Germline CDR1 reads MNHGY; CDR2 reads SVAAGI. CDR3 length equals 12 residues. CDR3 loop: CASRVTGDEQYF. The CDR3 nucleotides are TGTGCCAGCAGGGTTACAGGGGACGAGCAGTACTTC.

As regards this clonotype: A much more abundant neighbour one base away suggests this may be a read error. The genes are TRBV10-3 and TRBJ1-2; TRBD1 matches 7 bases. Trimming removed 3 bases from V and 7 bases from J; junction bases left unmatched: 5. Germline lookup yields CDR1 ENHRY and CDR2 SYGVKD. The length of the CDR3 is 13 residues. CDR3 sequence (DNA): TGTGCCATCAGTGACCCGACAGGGTTTGGCTACACCTTC. Its protein product is CAISDPTGFGYTF.

V and J are TRBV2 and TRBJ2-1, with TRBD1 matching 9 bases. CDR3 size: 15 residues. CDR1 SNHLY and CDR2 FYNNEI come from the germline V gene. V was clipped by 7 bases and J by 0 bases; unmatched bases: 4. The CDR3, as DNA: TGTGCCAGCACTGGACAGGGGATCTCCTACAATGAGCAGTTCTTC. Translation: CASTGQGISYNEQFF.

CDR3 loop: CASSAGQGLLSYNEQFF. In DNA, the CDR3 is TGTGCCAGCAGCGCGGGACAGGGATTGTTATCCTACAATGAGCAGTTCTTC. The chain uses TRBV21-1 and TRBJ2-1; the table names TRBD1, a call not compared with the DNA. TRBV21-1 is a pseudogene. The CDR3 covers 17 residues.

This rearrangement joins TRBV7-3 to TRBJ1-5, with TRBD1 identical over 11 bases. J lost 3 bases, V lost 4 bases, and 8 bases had no gene match. Germline CDR1 reads SGHTA; CDR2 reads FQGTGA. The CDR3 extends over 17 amino acids. The CDR3 sequence: CASSSTGTGGYNQPQHF. The CDR3 nucleotides read TGTGCCAGCAGCTCGACCGGGACAGGGGGGTACAATCAGCCCCAGCATTTT.

The chain couples TRBV7-3 to TRBJ2-7, with TRBD2 matching over 7 bases. The CDR3 is 16 residues long. Germline-derived CDR1 and CDR2 are SGHTA and FQGTGA. V was pared by 5 bases and J by 5 bases, with 15 bases of the junction left unmatched. The DNA for the CDR3 is TGTGCCAGCAGCCATGGGGCGGGGGAAGTCCGGAACGAGCAGTACTTC. Its protein is CASSHGAGEVRNEQYF.

The CDR3 sequence is CASSRRDGEAFF. The CDR3 nucleotides are TGTGCCAGCAGCCGTAGGGACGGGGAAGCTTTCTTT. The chain is built from TRBV2 and TRBJ1-1; TRBD1 might be the D (5 bases). The germline CDR1 and CDR2 sequences are SNHLY and FYNNEI. The CDR3 has 12 residues. The V and J ends lost 6 bases and 8 bases respectively, with 13 bases between them.

Details on this clonotype: One base away lies a much larger clone, so this may be a sequencing read error. This sequence joins TRBV4-2 and TRBJ1-5; tentative D call: TRBD1 (5 bases). The CDR3 covers 20 residues. Deletions cut 0 bases from V and 9 bases from J, with 30 bases between. Looked up from germline, CDR1 is LGHNA and CDR2 is YNFKEQ. CDR3 sequence reads: CASSQDFRQGTVGLDRPQHF. In nucleotides, the CDR3 is TGTGCCAGCAGCCAAGATTTCCGGCAGGGCACCGTTGGCCTCGATCGGCCCCAGCATTTT.

The chain uses TRBV7-6 and TRBJ1-2; weak D call: TRBD1 (6 bases). The CDR3 is made up of 16 amino acids. The V gene's germline CDR1 is SGHVS and CDR2 FNYEAQ. The ends were cut back, 7 bases at V and 4 bases at J, with 22 bases in the middle. The CDR3 sequence is CASTERSGAGGYGYTF. The CDR3 nucleotides read TGTGCCAGCACCGAACGTTCGGGGGCCGGGGGCTATGGCTACACCTTC.

In DNA, the CDR3 is TGTGCCTGGAGTGCAGGGGGCAACTCCTACGAGCAGTACTTC. It is translated as CAWSAGGNSYEQYF. The rearrangement uses TRBV30 and TRBJ2-7, with 8 bases lining up with TRBD1. This CDR3 comprises 14 residues. The J segment lost 0 bases and the V segment lost 1 base, leaving 2 bases of the junction unmatched. Germline lookup yields CDR1 GTSNPN and CDR2 SVGIG (reference sequence).

Ten or more counts support this clonotype. The rearrangement uses TRBV20-1 and TRBJ1-1, with D possibly being TRBD1 (6 bases). The CDR3 is 16 amino acids. Trimming removed 1 base at V and 0 bases at J, with 15 bases between. Looked up from germline, CDR1 is DFQATT and CDR2 is SNEGSKA (reference sequence). The CDR3 nucleotides are TGCAGTGCTAGAGGCAGGGGATGGTCCCTGAACACTGAAGCTTTCTTT. Translating gives CSARGRGWSLNTEAFF.

This clonotype was detected many times. The chain employs TRBV7-4 and TRBJ1-5; 9 nucleotides line up with TRBD1. The CDR3 is made up of 15 amino acids. V dropped 6 bases and J dropped 6; count of bases not matched to a gene: 9. Looked up from germline, CDR1 is SGHVT and CDR2 is SQSDAQ. The CDR3 nucleotides are TGTGCCAGCAGGATACAGGGGGCGGGTAGTCAGCCCCAGCATTTT. It codes for CASRIQGAGSQPQHF.

This clonotype was found many times. V gene TRBV4-3 combines with J gene TRBJ1-4; TRBD1 is a possible D gene (6 bases). The CDR3 runs 16 residues. Germline CDR1 is LGHNA and CDR2 is YSLEER. Between the trimmed V and J ends, which lost 2 bases and 8 bases, there was a span of 18 bases. The CDR3: CASSQSGVDSREKLFF. The CDR3 DNA is TGCGCCAGCAGCCAATCAGGGGTCGACAGCCGGGAAAAACTGTTTTTT.

The gene calls are TRBV7-2 and TRBJ2-3, with TRBD2 identical over 15 bases. The germline V gene encodes CDR1 SGHTA and CDR2 FQGNSA. V lost 6 bases and J lost 8; bases outside the gene matches: 21. This CDR3 spans 20 amino acids. The chain's CDR3 is CASSRIPWTSGGAGAATQYF. The CDR3 DNA follows: TGTGCCAGCAGTCGGATCCCTTGGACTAGCGGGGGGGCCGGGGCAGCTACGCAGTATTTT.

This clonotype was seen repeatedly, ten times or more. V is TRBV5-1 and J is TRBJ1-2, with D possibly being TRBD1 (5 bases). The germline V and J ends were trimmed by 0 bases and 4 bases, with 10 bases remaining between them. The CDR3 runs 14 residues. Germline V gene data show CDR1 as SGHRS and CDR2 as YFSETQ. The CDR3 here is CASSLEGNGYGYTF. The CDR3 bases are TGCGCCAGCAGCTTGGAGGGGAATGGCTATGGCTACACCTTC.